This T cell receptor (beta chain) was profiled in a study of cytomegalovirus exposure and HLA in healthy donors. 60 Vbeta and 13 Jbeta primers were used in PCR. This table comes from immunoSEQ multiplex PCR, and its TCRdb copy is limited to in-frame clones, with some not included. The table shows about 200,000 clones, with around 80% occurring only once. Looked up from germline, CDR1 is KGHSH and CDR2 is LQKENI. Trimming pared 4 bases from V and 2 bases from J, leaving 17 bases between. The CDR3 loop spans 16 amino acids. The material sequenced was PBMCs. The V call is TRBV18, the J call TRBJ1-1; D call uncertain. This TCR derives from a man aged 40-50 years in good health and CMV-seronegative. This chain's CDR3 is CASSLTDLSGNTEAFF. DNA of the CDR3: TGTGCCAGCTCACTGACGGACTTGTCCGGAAACACTGAAGCTTTCTTT.